These T cell receptor beta chains were read from a single sample in a study of immune cell composition in non-small cell lung cancer. The repertoire was sequenced with immunoSEQ multiplex PCR; TCRdb's copy has only in-frame clones and lacks some. The table lists some 5,000 clones, 80% to 90% of them singletons. The sample was lung tumor tissue. The receptors come from a human donor with non-small cell lung cancer. The CDR3 runs from the conserved cysteine through the conserved F or W. Fields, in order: clone size, D gene, J gene, V gene, CDR3 DNA, CDR3 protein. The D gene is left open where the match is weak. Rows may omit the clone size; those that give it use once, few, many or a size class.

abundance: NA; d_gene: NA; j_gene: TRBJ1-2; v_gene: TRBV14; CDR3nt: TGTGCCAGCAGCCAAGAGTGGGGGCCCTACACCTTC; CDR3aa: CASSQEWGPYTF
abundance: NA; d_gene: NA; j_gene: TRBJ1-2; v_gene: TRBV6-6; CDR3nt: TGTGCCAGCAGCGCCGATTCCGGGGTTGGTGGCTACACCTTC; CDR3aa: CASSADSGVGGYTF
abundance: NA; d_gene: NA; j_gene: TRBJ2-7; v_gene: TRBV7-2; CDR3nt: TGTGCCAGCACCCTAGGGCCCCCCTCGCGGGACCGCTCCTACGAGCAGTACTTC; CDR3aa: CASTLGPPSRDRSYEQYF
abundance: NA; d_gene: TRBD2; j_gene: TRBJ2-6; v_gene: TRBV7-6; CDR3nt: TGTGCCAGCAGCTTAGGCGGGGGGGCGGCCAACGTCCTGATTTTC; CDR3aa: CASSLGGGAANVLIF
abundance: NA; d_gene: TRBD1; j_gene: TRBJ1-5; v_gene: TRBV28; CDR3nt: TGTGCCAGCAGTACCGGACAGGGCGGTCAGCCCCAGCATTTT; CDR3aa: CASSTGQGGQPQHF
abundance: NA; d_gene: NA; j_gene: TRBJ2-1; v_gene: TRBV4-1; CDR3nt: TGCGCCAGCAGCCAACTCCCGGGAGGGGGCGAAAACAATGAGCAGTTCTTC; CDR3aa: CASSQLPGGGENNEQFF
abundance: NA; d_gene: NA; j_gene: TRBJ2-1; v_gene: TRBV4-3; CDR3nt: TGCGCCAGCAGCTCTCAAAGTGGGAGTCGAAAGTTCTTC; CDR3aa: CASSSQSGSRKFF
abundance: once; d_gene: TRBD1; j_gene: TRBJ1-5; v_gene: TRBV19; CDR3nt: TGTGCCAGTAGTAACTCCGAGGACAGGTTGGGTACCAATCAGCCCCAGCATTTT; CDR3aa: CASSNSEDRLGTNQPQHF
abundance: NA; d_gene: NA; j_gene: TRBJ2-6; v_gene: TRBV27; CDR3nt: TGTGCCAGCAGTTCCCCGGGTGCGGGCTCTGGGGCCAACGTCCTGACTTTC; CDR3aa: CASSSPGAGSGANVLTF
abundance: NA; d_gene: TRBD1; j_gene: TRBJ1-2; v_gene: TRBV29-1; CDR3nt: TGCAGCGTTTATGACAGGGACTATGGCTACACCTTC; CDR3aa: CSVYDRDYGYTF
abundance: NA; d_gene: NA; j_gene: TRBJ2-1; v_gene: TRBV5-6; CDR3nt: TGTGCCAGCAGCTTGGCCGGGACTGGGGGTGATGAGCAGTTCTTC; CDR3aa: CASSLAGTGGDEQFF
abundance: NA; d_gene: TRBD1; j_gene: TRBJ2-5; v_gene: TRBV5-4; CDR3nt: TGTGCCAGCAGCTCGGGACAGGGGTTGGAGACCCAGTACTTC; CDR3aa: CASSSGQGLETQYF
abundance: once; d_gene: NA; j_gene: TRBJ1-5; v_gene: TRBV19; CDR3nt: TGTGCCAGTAGTATGAGTCTTTGGCAGCCCCAGCATTTT; CDR3aa: CASSMSLWQPQHF
abundance: NA; d_gene: NA; j_gene: TRBJ2-2; v_gene: TRBV10-1; CDR3nt: TGCGCCAGCAGTGAAAGATTCGGACAGCAAGGCGGGGAGCTGTTTTTT; CDR3aa: CASSERFGQQGGELFF
abundance: once; d_gene: NA; j_gene: TRBJ2-5; v_gene: TRBV5-6; CDR3nt: TGTGCCAGCAGCCCGAGGGCCGGAGGGCCGTTAGAGGAGACCCAGTACTTC; CDR3aa: CASSPRAGGPLEETQYF
abundance: few; d_gene: TRBD1; j_gene: TRBJ2-4; v_gene: TRBV2; CDR3nt: TGTGCCAGCACCAACGCTGCGGGACAGGGGGCATTATTAGCCAAAAACATTCAGTACTTC; CDR3aa: CASTNAAGQGALLAKNIQYF
abundance: few; d_gene: TRBD2; j_gene: TRBJ2-1; v_gene: TRBV10-3; CDR3nt: TGTGCCATCAGGGGTAGCGGGAGCCACAATGAGCAGTTCTTC; CDR3aa: CAIRGSGSHNEQFF
abundance: NA; d_gene: NA; j_gene: TRBJ2-7; v_gene: TRBV9; CDR3nt: TGTGCCAGCAGCGCGACAGGAGCCGAAGGAGACGAGCAGTACTTC; CDR3aa: CASSATGAEGDEQYF
abundance: NA; d_gene: NA; j_gene: TRBJ1-5; v_gene: TRBV2; CDR3nt: TGTGCCAGCAGCACATTGGACGGGATATCGGCTCAGCCCCAGCATTTT; CDR3aa: CASSTLDGISAQPQHF
abundance: NA; d_gene: NA; j_gene: TRBJ2-5; v_gene: TRBV25-1; CDR3nt: TGTGCCAGCAGTGATATCCGGTTAAGCCAAGAGACCCAGTACTTC; CDR3aa: CASSDIRLSQETQYF
abundance: NA; d_gene: TRBD1; j_gene: TRBJ2-7; v_gene: TRBV18; CDR3nt: TGTGCCAGCTCAGCTGGGACAGGGCTGGGCGAGCAGTACTTC; CDR3aa: CASSAGTGLGEQYF
abundance: few; d_gene: TRBD2; j_gene: TRBJ2-3; v_gene: TRBV5-1; CDR3nt: TGCGCCAGCAGCTTCGGGACTAGCGGCACAGATACGCAGTATTTT; CDR3aa: CASSFGTSGTDTQYF
abundance: once; d_gene: TRBD1; j_gene: TRBJ1-6; v_gene: TRBV2; CDR3nt: TGTGCCAGCAGAACCCGGGACAGCGAAAACTCACCCCTCCACTTT; CDR3aa: CASRTRDSENSPLHF
abundance: NA; d_gene: TRBD2; j_gene: TRBJ2-1; v_gene: TRBV19; CDR3nt: TGTGCCAGTAGTATTCGGACTAGTGGGGCTCACAATGAGCAGTTCTTC; CDR3aa: CASSIRTSGAHNEQFF
abundance: NA; d_gene: NA; j_gene: TRBJ2-3; v_gene: TRBV11-3; CDR3nt: TGTGCCAGCAGCCGAACGCGGGCACCAGATACGCAGTATTTT; CDR3aa: CASSRTRAPDTQYF
abundance: NA; d_gene: NA; j_gene: TRBJ2-2; v_gene: TRBV5-1; CDR3nt: TGCGCCAGCAGCTTATCGGGACACGAGATTCGGGAGCTGTTTTTT; CDR3aa: CASSLSGHEIRELFF
abundance: NA; d_gene: NA; j_gene: TRBJ1-1; v_gene: TRBV19; CDR3nt: TGTGCCAGTAGTCGAGGCGGGACCAGGGTCGGAGCCTTCTTT; CDR3aa: CASSRGGTRVGAFF
abundance: NA; d_gene: TRBD1; j_gene: TRBJ2-1; v_gene: TRBV2; CDR3nt: TGTGCCAGCAGTGGACAGGGGCATGAGCAGTTCTTC; CDR3aa: CASSGQGHEQFF
abundance: NA; d_gene: NA; j_gene: TRBJ1-2; v_gene: TRBV7-9; CDR3nt: TGTGCCAGCAGCTTAGACGGGGGAGGTGGCTACACCTTC; CDR3aa: CASSLDGGGGYTF
abundance: NA; d_gene: NA; j_gene: TRBJ2-2; v_gene: TRBV5-1; CDR3nt: TGCGCCAGCAGCTTGAGGGCCTTAGCGGAATCCATGACCGGGGAGCTGTTTTTT; CDR3aa: CASSLRALAESMTGELFF
abundance: NA; d_gene: TRBD2; j_gene: TRBJ2-1; v_gene: TRBV6-5; CDR3nt: TGTGCCAGCATAGGTACGGGAGGGCCTAGGAATGAGCAGTTCTTC; CDR3aa: CASIGTGGPRNEQFF
abundance: NA; d_gene: TRBD1; j_gene: TRBJ2-7; v_gene: TRBV2; CDR3nt: TGTGCCAGCAGTGAAGTATTTTCCCGGACAGGCAAGTACGAGCAGTACTTC; CDR3aa: CASSEVFSRTGKYEQYF
abundance: NA; d_gene: NA; j_gene: TRBJ1-2; v_gene: TRBV6-5; CDR3nt: TGTGCCAGCTGTAGGGCGGGAGGCTACACCTTC; CDR3aa: CASCRAGGYTF
abundance: NA; d_gene: TRBD2; j_gene: TRBJ2-7; v_gene: TRBV5-6; CDR3nt: TGTGCCAGCAGCTTGCTAGCGGGGAGACCGGGGGGCTCCTACGAGCAGTACTTC; CDR3aa: CASSLLAGRPGGSYEQYF
abundance: NA; d_gene: NA; j_gene: TRBJ1-2; v_gene: TRBV7-9; CDR3nt: TGTGCCAGCAGCGATCCACTCGGGGATGGCTACACCTTC; CDR3aa: CASSDPLGDGYTF
abundance: NA; d_gene: TRBD1; j_gene: TRBJ2-3; v_gene: TRBV7-9; CDR3nt: TGTGCCAGCAACCTAAACAGGGGGCGCTCAGATACGCAGTATTTT; CDR3aa: CASNLNRGRSDTQYF
abundance: NA; d_gene: TRBD1; j_gene: TRBJ1-2; v_gene: TRBV28; CDR3nt: TGTGCGTCCGGGGACAGGGGCCGTGGCTACACCTTC; CDR3aa: CASGDRGRGYTF
abundance: once; d_gene: NA; j_gene: TRBJ2-1; v_gene: TRBV18; CDR3nt: TGTGCCAGCTCAAGGGAGTTGGGGTCCTACAATGAGCAGTTCTTC; CDR3aa: CASSRELGSYNEQFF
abundance: NA; d_gene: NA; j_gene: TRBJ1-3; v_gene: TRBV29-1; CDR3nt: TGCAGCGTTGTCTCCGAGAGCTCTGGAAACACCATATATTTT; CDR3aa: CSVVSESSGNTIYF
abundance: NA; d_gene: NA; j_gene: TRBJ2-2; v_gene: TRBV11-2; CDR3nt: TGTGCCAGCACTCCCCTACGGGAAGGGGAGCTGTTTTTT; CDR3aa: CASTPLREGELFF
abundance: NA; d_gene: NA; j_gene: TRBJ1-3; v_gene: TRBV2; CDR3nt: TGTGCCAGCAGTGATTGGGGCACGAGCTCTGGAAACACCATATATTTT; CDR3aa: CASSDWGTSSGNTIYF
abundance: NA; d_gene: NA; j_gene: TRBJ2-1; v_gene: TRBV7-9; CDR3nt: TGTGCCAGCAGCTTAGAGACGGGGAATGAGCAGTTCTTC; CDR3aa: CASSLETGNEQFF
abundance: few; d_gene: TRBD1; j_gene: TRBJ2-7; v_gene: TRBV7-3; CDR3nt: TGTGCCAGCAGCCCGTCGACAGGGAGAGGCGAGCAGTACTTC; CDR3aa: CASSPSTGRGEQYF
abundance: NA; d_gene: TRBD1; j_gene: TRBJ2-1; v_gene: TRBV7-9; CDR3nt: TGTGCCAGCAGTCAGGGACAGGGGACCTTTAGTGAGCAGTTCTTC; CDR3aa: CASSQGQGTFSEQFF
abundance: few; d_gene: NA; j_gene: TRBJ2-7; v_gene: TRBV6-1; CDR3nt: TGTGCCAGCAGTGAATACCGGGACTCACTATACGAGCAGTACTTC; CDR3aa: CASSEYRDSLYEQYF
abundance: NA; d_gene: TRBD1; j_gene: TRBJ2-7; v_gene: TRBV9; CDR3nt: TGTGCCAGCAGCCCTCGACAGGGGGCCTACGAGCAGTACTTC; CDR3aa: CASSPRQGAYEQYF
abundance: NA; d_gene: TRBD1; j_gene: TRBJ2-2; v_gene: TRBV7-2; CDR3nt: TGTGCCAGCAGCCTACAGGGGGCAGGGGGGGAGCTGTTTTTT; CDR3aa: CASSLQGAGGELFF
abundance: NA; d_gene: TRBD1; j_gene: TRBJ1-2; v_gene: TRBV19; CDR3nt: TGTGCCAGTAGTATCCCAGGACAGGGCTATGGCTACACCTTC; CDR3aa: CASSIPGQGYGYTF
abundance: NA; d_gene: NA; j_gene: TRBJ2-1; v_gene: TRBV18; CDR3nt: TGTGCCAGCTCATTCGCGGGGAGCTCCTACAATGAGCAGTTCTTC; CDR3aa: CASSFAGSSYNEQFF
abundance: NA; d_gene: NA; j_gene: TRBJ1-5; v_gene: TRBV19; CDR3nt: TGTGCCAGTAGTAGAGGTATGGGCAATCAGCCCCAGCATTTT; CDR3aa: CASSRGMGNQPQHF
abundance: NA; d_gene: TRBD2; j_gene: TRBJ2-2; v_gene: TRBV7-2; CDR3nt: TGTGCCAGCAGCACCGGGACTAGCTCATTCTCTACGGGCACCGGGGAGCTGTTTTTT; CDR3aa: CASSTGTSSFSTGTGELFF
abundance: NA; d_gene: TRBD1; j_gene: TRBJ2-2; v_gene: TRBV30; CDR3nt: TGTGCCTGTCGACAGGGGGCAAACACCGGGGAGCTGTTTTTT; CDR3aa: CACRQGANTGELFF
abundance: NA; d_gene: NA; j_gene: TRBJ2-7; v_gene: TRBV30; CDR3nt: TGTGCCTTCTTGAGGACACCCAACGAGCAGTACTTC; CDR3aa: CAFLRTPNEQYF
abundance: NA; d_gene: TRBD2; j_gene: TRBJ2-1; v_gene: TRBV9; CDR3nt: TGTGCCAGCAGCAAGGCTAGCGGATACAATGAGCAGTTCTTC; CDR3aa: CASSKASGYNEQFF